This note documents a single T cell receptor (beta chain) sequence. Libraries were prepared by immunoSEQ multiplex PCR; TCRdb keeps only in-frame clonotypes and omits some of them. The sample yields around 350,000 clones, roughly 85% seen once. This entry comes from a study of cytomegalovirus exposure and HLA in healthy donors. The CDR3 consists of 18 residues. The junction had 15 bases not matched to a gene; V was cut back by 4 bases and J by 5 bases. Germline V gives CDR1 MNHEY, CDR2 SMNVEV (reference sequence). The sequencing sample was made of PBMCs. The sequence came from a woman aged 18-29 years in good health and CMV-seronegative. J is TRBJ2-1 and V is TRBV27; 9 bases fit TRBD2. CDR3 coding DNA: TGTGCCAGCAGTTCCCATCTAAGGAGCGGGAGGCCTCACAATGAGCAGTTCTTC. This encodes CASSSHLRSGRPHNEQFF.